This is a list of T cell receptor beta chains from one sample in a study of cytomegalovirus exposure and HLA in healthy donors. Sequencing used immunoSEQ multiplex PCR; TCRdb keeps in-frame clones, though not all of them. The table lists about 130,000 clones. The specimen sequenced was PBMCs. The receptors were sampled from a middle-aged woman in good health and CMV-seronegative. Both conserved end residues are part of each CDR3. A D gene is named only where the DNA matches it firmly.

TRBJ1-1 | - | TRBV7-3 | TGTGCCAGCAGCTTCACAGGAGACCGCACTGAAGCTTTCTTT | CASSFTGDRTEAFF
TRBJ1-2 | - | TRBV27 | TGTGCCAGCAGCTTCTCCCCGGCGGGGGACTATGGCTACACCTTC | CASSFSPAGDYGYTF
TRBJ1-2 | - | TRBV5-6 | TGTGCCAGCAGCTTGAGGTGGCAGGGCTATGGCTACACCTTC | CASSLRWQGYGYTF
TRBJ1-2 | - | TRBV10-3 | TGTGCCATCAGTAACCGCGGAGCGCTCGACTATGGCTACACCTTC | CAISNRGALDYGYTF
TRBJ2-2 | TRBD2 | TRBV28 | TGTGCCAGCAGTTCGGGACTAGCCTCCGGGGAGCTGTTTTTT | CASSSGLASGELFF
TRBJ1-6 | TRBD1 | TRBV7-2 | TGTGCCAGCAGCTTACCACAGGGGGGCGGTGGTTCACCCCTCCACTTT | CASSLPQGGGGSPLHF
TRBJ2-5 | TRBD2 | TRBV18 | TGTGCCAGCTCACCAAGCGGGGGAGGAGAGACCCAGTACTTC | CASSPSGGGETQYF
TRBJ2-7 | TRBD1 | TRBV7-9 | TGTGCCAGCAGGGCGTCAGGGGGATCCGAGCAGTACTTC | CASRASGGSEQYF
TRBJ2-3 | TRBD1 | TRBV9 | TGTGCCAGCAGCCCCCGGACAGGGGGATCAGATACGCAGTATTTT | CASSPRTGGSDTQYF
TRBJ2-3 | - | TRBV6-6 | TGTGCCAGCAGCCTTCCAGGGAGGCCAGATACGCAGTATTTT | CASSLPGRPDTQYF
TRBJ1-1 | TRBD1 | TRBV4-3 | TGCGCCAGCAGCCAAGTGTCTTCGGGACAGGGTACTGAAGCTTTCTTT | CASSQVSSGQGTEAFF
TRBJ2-1 | - | TRBV6-4 | TGTGCCAGCAGCCTCTCAGGGGTCTCAAATGAGCAGTTCTTC | CASSLSGVSNEQFF
TRBJ1-5 | - | TRBV2 | TGTGCCAGCAGCCTACAGGAATATCAGCCCCAGCATTTT | CASSLQEYQPQHF
TRBJ2-7 | TRBD2 | TRBV6-7 | TGTGCCAGCAGCCCCAGCGGGAGCGAGCAGTACTTC | CASSPSGSEQYF
TRBJ2-5 | TRBD2 | TRBV5-6 | TGTGCCAGCAGCCCGGGACTAGCGGGGCAAGGAGAGACCCAGTACTTC | CASSPGLAGQGETQYF
TRBJ1-2 | TRBD1 | TRBV18 | TGTGCCAGCTCACGATTTCCGGGACAGGGGGCTTCGGGCTATGGCTACACCTTC | CASSRFPGQGASGYGYTF
TRBJ2-6 | TRBD1 | TRBV7-3 | TGTGCCAGCACCCGACCGGGACAGAACAGCTCTGGGGCCAACGTCCTGACTTTC | CASTRPGQNSSGANVLTF
TRBJ2-5 | - | TRBV4-2 | TGTGCCAGCAGCCAAGTGTCGCACTACCAAGAGACCCAGTACTTC | CASSQVSHYQETQYF
TRBJ1-2 | - | TRBV18 | TGTGCCAGCTCAAGCCAGGCCGACGGGGATGGCTACACCTTC | CASSSQADGDGYTF
TRBJ2-7 | - | TRBV7-2 | TGTGCCAGCAGCAGGGGCCGCGAGCAGTACTTC | CASSRGREQYF
TRBJ2-5 | - | TRBV28 | TGTGCCAGCAGTGTACAGGTCAGGACGGGGACCCAGTACTTC | CASSVQVRTGTQYF
TRBJ1-2 | TRBD1 | TRBV15 | TGTGCCACCAGCAGTTCGGGCAGGGGGGACTATGGCTACACCTTC | CATSSSGRGDYGYTF
TRBJ2-2 | - | TRBV7-2 | TGTGCCAGCAGCTTAGGTTACAGGACAGAGACCGGGGAGCTGTTTTTT | CASSLGYRTETGELFF
TRBJ2-3 | TRBD1 | TRBV5-1 | TGCGCCAGCACCCTCACGGGACAGGGGGCAGATACGCAGTATTTT | CASTLTGQGADTQYF
TRBJ1-1 | - | TRBV9 | TGTGCCAGCAGCAAGACAGCCAACACTGAAGCTTTCTTT | CASSKTANTEAFF
TRBJ1-2 | - | TRBV6-1 | TGTGCCAGCAGAGCTACTCCCCCATATGGCTACACCTTC | CASRATPPYGYTF
TRBJ1-5 | - | TRBV2 | TGTGCCAGCAGTCAACAGGTAGGGAACAATCGGCCCCAGCATTTT | CASSQQVGNNRPQHF
TRBJ1-2 | - | TRBV5-5 | TGTGCCAGCAGTTCAGGGCTGGACAACTATGGCTACACCTTC | CASSSGLDNYGYTF
TRBJ2-2 | TRBD1 | TRBV7-3 | TGTGCCAGCAGCCCCTCGACAGGGGACACCGGGGAGCTGTTTTTT | CASSPSTGDTGELFF
TRBJ2-2 | - | TRBV19 | TGTGCCAGTCTGAACAGGGCGAACACCGGGGAGCTGTTTTTT | CASLNRANTGELFF
TRBJ1-6 | - | TRBV6-5 | TGTGCCAGCAAGAGGCAGGGGACATCAAATTCACCCCTCCACTTT | CASKRQGTSNSPLHF
TRBJ1-5 | - | TRBV7-2 | TGTGCCAGCAGCTGGCAGGGCAATCAGCCCCAGCATTTT | CASSWQGNQPQHF
TRBJ1-1 | - | TRBV4-3 | TGCGCCAGCAGCCAAGATGTGGCGGGTGGATTGAACACTGAAGCTTTCTTT | CASSQDVAGGLNTEAFF
TRBJ2-1 | - | TRBV5-8 | TGTGCCAGCAGCTTGGGACAGATCTCCTACAATGAGCAGTTCTTC | CASSLGQISYNEQFF
TRBJ2-3 | TRBD1 | TRBV19 | TGTGCCAGTAGTGTCGGACAGGGCACAGATACGCAGTATTTT | CASSVGQGTDTQYF
TRBJ2-1 | TRBD1 | TRBV7-2 | TGTGCCAGCAGCTCCTGGACAGGGGGGACCTACAATGAGCAGTTCTTC | CASSSWTGGTYNEQFF
TRBJ1-2 | TRBD1 | TRBV20-1 | TGCAGTGCGCCGACAGGGGTCGGCTACACCTTC | CSAPTGVGYTF
TRBJ1-4 | - | TRBV19 | TGTGCCAGTAGCCCCCTCCCAGGGGTTAATGAAAAACTGTTTTTT | CASSPLPGVNEKLFF
TRBJ1-2 | TRBD1 | TRBV10-3 | TGTGCCATCAGTGAGGATGGACAGGGTCCCAGCGATGGCTACACCTTC | CAISEDGQGPSDGYTF
TRBJ2-2 | TRBD1 | TRBV7-6 | TGTGCCAGCAGCTTCGTTCCCGACAGGGGTGGGACCGGGGAGCTGTTTTTT | CASSFVPDRGGTGELFF
TRBJ1-5 | TRBD1 | TRBV30 | TGTGCCTGGGGCGATAACGGCGTACCGAACCGGACAGGGATTCAGCCCCAGCATTTT | CAWGDNGVPNRTGIQPQHF